This T cell receptor (beta chain) was sequenced during a study of siplizumab effects on memory and regulatory T cells. Findings and caveats of the study: Apparently more diverse than memory cells, naive T cells also seemed major alloresponse contributors.

The CDR3 runs 13 residues. Trimming removed 5 bases at V and 1 base at J, with 8 bases between. Germline lookup yields CDR1 MNHEY and CDR2 SVGAGI. On this clone: Its antigen is still unknown.

The protocol was immunoSEQ multiplex PCR, while the TCRdb copy is restricted to in-frame clones and leaves out a portion. The table records approximately 82,000 clones, 87% of them present only once. The TCR was taken from a human donor in good health. V and J are TRBV6-5 and TRBJ1-1, with D possibly matching TRBD1 (6 bases). What was sequenced was Tregs sorted from blood. As DNA, the CDR3 is TGTGCCAGCAGTCCCAGGGGGAACACTGAAGCTTTCTTT. This encodes CASSPRGNTEAFF.